This T cell receptor beta chain appears in the sequencing data of a study of PD-1 blockade in classical Hodgkin lymphoma. Some clones are missing from TCRdb's copy, which holds only in-frame ones; the method was immunoSEQ multiplex PCR. The profile shows some 96,000 clones, about four fifths of them singletons. The CDR3 extends over 13 amino acids. The V end was cut by 5 bases, the J end by 3 bases, with 12 bases between. Germline V lookup: CDR1 SQVTM, CDR2 ANQGSEA. Study outcomes and limitations: Newly diagnosed patients reportedly trailed healthy donors in baseline TCR diversity.

Comments on this clone: Its antigen is as yet unknown.

With no exception, relapse followed autologous stem cell transplantation in all patients, and brentuximab vedotin exposure varied. The J gene is TRBJ2-3, the V gene TRBV29-1, with D perhaps matching TRBD1 (5 bases). Source: peripheral blood mononuclear cells (PBMCs), taken before the second cycle of nivolumab. This TCR came from a human donor with classical Hodgkin lymphoma. CDR3 amino acids: CSVQGRATDTQYF. The CDR3 coding sequence is TGCAGCGTTCAGGGTAGGGCAACAGATACGCAGTATTTT.